Reported below is one T cell receptor (beta chain). The antigen is undetermined. A read error may account for a junction end that differs from germline. This entry belongs to a study of CD8+CD57+ T cells in acquired aplastic anemia. The wider study: The study obtained an average of around 3.4 ug of DNA from sorted CD4+ and CD8+ cells. The study, taken as a whole, reports: Patients and controls had CD8+ Simpson's diversity values that were not significantly distinct. About 30 CD8+ CDR3 sequences occurred in both the patients and the controls.

Template material for TCR beta VDJ and CDR3 profiling consisted of genomic DNA. TCRdb fed the reads into MiXCR, producing one record per CDR3 protein. The sample carries 200,000 to 300,000 distinct CDR3 sequences, approximately 82% recorded once. This CDR3 contains 17 residues. CDR1 SGHVS and CDR2 FQNEAQ come from the germline V gene. Those patients picked for sequencing had displayed CD8+CD57+ cell expansion on flow cytometry. Therapy had not been given to patients before blood sampling. This receptor was obtained from a human donor with aplastic anemia. V is TRBV7-8 and J is TRBJ1-1; D remains unclear. Sequencing used sorted CD4+, CD8+, or CD8+CD57+ T cells (not recorded which) from PBMCs. For the CDR3, the DNA is TGTGCCAGCAGCTTAACGGAAAGGCCCGAAACGAACAATGAAGCTTTCTTT. Translated: CASSLTERPETNNEAFF.